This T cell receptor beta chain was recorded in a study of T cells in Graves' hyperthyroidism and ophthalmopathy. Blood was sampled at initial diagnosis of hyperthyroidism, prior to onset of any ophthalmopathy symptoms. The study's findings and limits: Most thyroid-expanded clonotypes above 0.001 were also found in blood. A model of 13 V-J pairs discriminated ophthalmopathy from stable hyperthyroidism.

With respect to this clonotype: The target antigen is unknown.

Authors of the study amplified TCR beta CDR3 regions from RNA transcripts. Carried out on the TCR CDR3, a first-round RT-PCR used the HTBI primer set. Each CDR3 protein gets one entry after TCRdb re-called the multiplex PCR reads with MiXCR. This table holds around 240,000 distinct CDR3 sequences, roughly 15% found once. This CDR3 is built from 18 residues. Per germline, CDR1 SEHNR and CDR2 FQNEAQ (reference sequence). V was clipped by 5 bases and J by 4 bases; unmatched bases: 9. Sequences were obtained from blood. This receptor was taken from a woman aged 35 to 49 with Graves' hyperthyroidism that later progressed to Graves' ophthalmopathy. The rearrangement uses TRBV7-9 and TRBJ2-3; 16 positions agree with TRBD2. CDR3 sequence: CASSGPGTSGRGSDTQYF. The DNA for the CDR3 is TGTGCCAGCAGCGGGCCCGGGACTAGCGGGAGGGGATCAGATACGCAGTATTTT. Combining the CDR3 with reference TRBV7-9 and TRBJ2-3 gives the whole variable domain DTGVSQNPRHKITKRGQNVTFRCDPISEHNRLYWYRQTLGQGPEFLTYFQNEAQLEKSRLLSDRFSAERPKGSFSTLEIQRTEQGDSAMYLCASSGPGTSGRGSDTQYFGPGTRLTVL.